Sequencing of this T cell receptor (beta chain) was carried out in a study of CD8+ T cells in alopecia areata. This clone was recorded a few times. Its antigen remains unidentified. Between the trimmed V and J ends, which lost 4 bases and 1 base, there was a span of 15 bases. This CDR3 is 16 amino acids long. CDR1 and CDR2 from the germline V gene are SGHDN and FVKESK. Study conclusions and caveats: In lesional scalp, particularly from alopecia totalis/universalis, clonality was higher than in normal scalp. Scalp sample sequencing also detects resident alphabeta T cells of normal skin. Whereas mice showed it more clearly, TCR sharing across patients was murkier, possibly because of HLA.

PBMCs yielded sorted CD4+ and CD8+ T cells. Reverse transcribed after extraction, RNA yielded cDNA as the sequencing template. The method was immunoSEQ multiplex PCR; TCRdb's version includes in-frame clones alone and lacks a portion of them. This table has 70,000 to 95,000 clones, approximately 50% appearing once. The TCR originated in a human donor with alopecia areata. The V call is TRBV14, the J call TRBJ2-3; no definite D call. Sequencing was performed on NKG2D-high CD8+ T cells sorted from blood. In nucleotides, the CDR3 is TGTGCCAGCAGCCCGGTCGGGTTTCCTGGCACAGATACGCAGTATTTT. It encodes CASSPVGFPGTDTQYF.